The clone carrying this T cell receptor beta chain turned up a few times. V lost 1 base and J lost 3, with 9 bases in between. The CDR3 totals 14 residues. Germline CDR1 is SGHTA and CDR2 is FQGNSA. The assay used was immunoSEQ (version v3.0), run at survey level. The method was immunoSEQ multiplex PCR; TCRdb's version includes in-frame clones alone and lacks a portion of them. Among fewer than 20,000 clones, approximately 86% were seen once, and the ten largest hold about 10%. These data come from a study of long-term antiretroviral therapy in people with HIV. The chain combines TRBV7-2 with TRBJ1-2; possible D gene TRBD1, 5 bases. The source material was unsorted PBMCs, sampled 0.5 years after starting antiretroviral therapy. The TCR comes from a man in his forties with HIV. The CDR3 protein is CASSLGGGDYGYTF. CDR3 sequence (DNA): TGTGCCAGCAGCTTAGGGGGCGGTGACTATGGCTACACCTTC.